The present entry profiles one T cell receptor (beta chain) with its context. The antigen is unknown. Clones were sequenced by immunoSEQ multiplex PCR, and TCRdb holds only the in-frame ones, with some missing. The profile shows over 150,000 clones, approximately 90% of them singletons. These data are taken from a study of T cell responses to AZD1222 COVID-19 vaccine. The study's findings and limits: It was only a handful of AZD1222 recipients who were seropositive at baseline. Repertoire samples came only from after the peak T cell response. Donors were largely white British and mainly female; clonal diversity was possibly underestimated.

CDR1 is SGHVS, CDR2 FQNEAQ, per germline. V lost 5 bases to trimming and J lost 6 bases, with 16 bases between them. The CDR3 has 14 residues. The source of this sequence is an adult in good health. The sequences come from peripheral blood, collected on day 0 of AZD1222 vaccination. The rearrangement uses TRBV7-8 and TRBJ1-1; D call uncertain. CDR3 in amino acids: CASSEINPRAEAFF. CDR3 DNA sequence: TGTGCCAGCAGCGAAATCAATCCCCGGGCTGAAGCTTTCTTT.